Shown below are 5 T cell receptor beta chains from a single sample sequenced in a study of blood T cell repertoires in COVID-19. The repertoire was sequenced with immunoSEQ multiplex PCR; TCRdb's copy has only in-frame clones and lacks some. The sample yields fewer than 250,000 clones, less than 90% seen once. Source material: PBMCs or T cells enriched from blood (not recorded which). All receptors derive from a woman aged 40-49 years who had recovered from COVID-19.

The rearrangement joins TRBV2 to TRBJ2-7; 10 nucleotides align to TRBD2. The CDR3 spans 14 residues. The junction had 9 bases not matched to a gene; V was cut back by 4 bases and J by 9 bases. Looked up from germline, CDR1 is SNHLY and CDR2 is FYNNEI. The CDR3 is CASSVSSGRAVQYF. Here the CDR3 DNA reads TGTGCCAGCAGTGTTTCCAGCGGGAGGGCCGTGCAGTACTTC. The full variable domain, with the rest looked up from reference TRBV2 and TRBJ2-7, is EPEVTQTPSHQVTQMGQEVILRCVPISNHLYFYWYRQILGQKVEFLVSFYNNEISEKSEIFDDQFSVERPDGSNFTLKIRSTKLEDSAMYFCASSVSSGRAVQYFGPGTRLTVT.

This chain links TRBV30 with TRBJ1-1; no firm D call. The germline V gene encodes CDR1 GTSNPN and CDR2 SVGIG (reference sequence). The CDR3 covers 12 residues. The CDR3 loop reads CAGGAGNTEAFF. CDR3 coding DNA: TGTGCTGGCGGCGCGGGGAACACTGAAGCTTTCTTT.

The V call is TRBV5-5, the J call TRBJ2-2, with D perhaps matching TRBD1 (6 bases). The CDR3 contains 18 residues. Trimming cost V 4 bases and J 3 bases, with 22 bases left between them. Germline V lookup: CDR1 SGHKS, CDR2 YYEKEE (reference sequence). CDR3 residues: CASSHTDVGGFDTGELFF. In DNA, the CDR3 is TGTGCCAGCAGCCACACCGATGTTGGGGGCTTTGACACCGGGGAGCTGTTTTTT. Complete variable domain (other parts from reference TRBV5-5 and TRBJ2-2): DAGVTQSPTHLIKTRGQQVTLRCSPISGHKSVSWYQQVLGQGPQFIFQYYEKEERGRGNFPDRFSARQFPNYSSELNVNALLLGDSALYLCASSHTDVGGFDTGELFFGEGSRLTVL.

The chain employs TRBV6-4 and TRBJ1-6, with 8 bases that match TRBD1. V lost 5 bases, J lost 9 bases, and 9 bases stayed unmatched. Looked up from germline, CDR1 is MRHNA and CDR2 is SNTAGT. This CDR3 contains 15 residues. The CDR3 is CASSLTGQGGSPLHF. As DNA, the CDR3 is TGTGCCAGCAGTTTAACCGGACAGGGCGGTTCACCCCTCCACTTT.

This rearrangement joins TRBV5-4 to TRBJ1-6; D not resolved. CDR3 length: 14 residues. Trimming took 1 base from V and 8 from J, leaving 10 bases between them. Germline V CDR1 and CDR2: SGHNT, YYREEE (reference sequence). The CDR3 here is CASSLPGYDSPLHF. CDR3 bases: TGTGCCAGCAGCTTGCCCGGGTACGATTCACCCCTCCACTTT.